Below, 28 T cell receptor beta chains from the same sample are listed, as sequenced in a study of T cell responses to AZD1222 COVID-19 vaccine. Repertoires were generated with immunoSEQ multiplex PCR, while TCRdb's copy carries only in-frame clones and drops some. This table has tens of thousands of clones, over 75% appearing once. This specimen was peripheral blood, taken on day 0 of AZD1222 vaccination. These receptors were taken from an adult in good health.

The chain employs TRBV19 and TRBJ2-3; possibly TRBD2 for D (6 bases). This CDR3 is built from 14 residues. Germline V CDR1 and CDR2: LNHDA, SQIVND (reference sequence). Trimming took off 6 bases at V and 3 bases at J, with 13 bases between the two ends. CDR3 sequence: CASRLTGDTDTQYF. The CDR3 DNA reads TGTGCCAGTAGATTAACGGGGGATACAGATACGCAGTATTTT.

The CDR3 spells CASSFNSGTGVYGQPQHF. CDR3 nucleotides: TGTGCCAGCAGTTTCAACTCCGGGACAGGGGTATACGGTCAGCCCCAGCATTTT. This rearrangement joins TRBV6-2 or TRBV6-3 to TRBJ1-5, with 10 bases identical to TRBD1. V lost 4 bases and J lost 6; bases outside the gene matches: 15. The germline V gene has CDR1 MNHEY and CDR2 SVGEGT. This CDR3 comprises 18 residues.

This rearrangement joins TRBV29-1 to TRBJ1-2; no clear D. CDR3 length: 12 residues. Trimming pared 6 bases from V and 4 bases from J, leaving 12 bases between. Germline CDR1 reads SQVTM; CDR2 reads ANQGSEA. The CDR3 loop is CSVRQESYGYTF. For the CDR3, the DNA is TGCAGCGTCCGGCAGGAGAGCTATGGCTACACCTTC.

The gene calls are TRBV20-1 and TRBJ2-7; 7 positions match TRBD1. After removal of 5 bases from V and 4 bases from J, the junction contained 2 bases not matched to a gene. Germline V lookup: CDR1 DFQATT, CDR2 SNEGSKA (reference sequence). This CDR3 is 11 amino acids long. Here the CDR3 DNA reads TGCAGTGCTCAGGACAGGTACGAGCAGTACTTC. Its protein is CSAQDRYEQYF.

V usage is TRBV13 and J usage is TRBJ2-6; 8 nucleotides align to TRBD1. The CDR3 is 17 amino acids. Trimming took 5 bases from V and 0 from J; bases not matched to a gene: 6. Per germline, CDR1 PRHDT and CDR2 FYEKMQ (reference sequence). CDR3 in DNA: TGTGCCAGCAGCACGAGACAGGGGCTCTCTGGGGCCAACGTCCTGACTTTC. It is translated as CASSTRQGLSGANVLTF.

CDR3 DNA: TGTGCCAGCAGTTCCCCCAGGGGGGCAGGAAACACCATATATTTT. Its protein is CASSSPRGAGNTIYF. The chain couples TRBV6-5 to TRBJ1-3; 7 bases map to TRBD1. This CDR3 region has 15 residues. Losses at the gene ends were 4 bases for V and 4 bases for J; bases not matched to a gene: 7. From germline, CDR1 is MNHEY and CDR2 SVGAGI.

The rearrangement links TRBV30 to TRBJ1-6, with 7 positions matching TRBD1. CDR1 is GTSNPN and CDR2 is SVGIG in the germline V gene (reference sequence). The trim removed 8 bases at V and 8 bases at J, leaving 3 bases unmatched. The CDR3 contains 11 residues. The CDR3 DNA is TGTGCCGTCAGGGGGGATTCACCCCTCCACTTT. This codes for CAVRGDSPLHF.

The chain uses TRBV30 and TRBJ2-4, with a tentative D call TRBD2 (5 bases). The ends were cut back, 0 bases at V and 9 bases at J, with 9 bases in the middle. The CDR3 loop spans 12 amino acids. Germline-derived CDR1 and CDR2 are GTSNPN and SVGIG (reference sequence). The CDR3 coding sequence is TGTGCCTGGAGTGTACTCGGAGGCATTCAGTACTTC. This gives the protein CAWSVLGGIQYF.

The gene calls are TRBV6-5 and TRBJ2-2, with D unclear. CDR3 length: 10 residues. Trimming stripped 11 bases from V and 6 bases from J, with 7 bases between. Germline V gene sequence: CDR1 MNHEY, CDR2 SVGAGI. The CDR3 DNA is TGTGCCCATGGGCCCGGGGAGCTGTTTTTT. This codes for CAHGPGELFF.

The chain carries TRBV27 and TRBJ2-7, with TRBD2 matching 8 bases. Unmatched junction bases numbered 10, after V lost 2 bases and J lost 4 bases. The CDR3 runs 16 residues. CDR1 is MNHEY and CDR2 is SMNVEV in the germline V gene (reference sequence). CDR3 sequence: CASSLSLSGSLYEQYF. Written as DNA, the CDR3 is TGTGCCAGCAGTTTAAGTTTAAGCGGGAGTTTGTACGAGCAGTACTTC.

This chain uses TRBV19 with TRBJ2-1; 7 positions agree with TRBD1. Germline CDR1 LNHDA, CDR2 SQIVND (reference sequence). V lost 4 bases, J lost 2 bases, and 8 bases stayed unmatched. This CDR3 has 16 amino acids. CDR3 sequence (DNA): TGTGCCAGTAGTAACAGGCGGCAGGGGGCCTACAATGAGCAGTTCTTC. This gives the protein CASSNRRQGAYNEQFF.

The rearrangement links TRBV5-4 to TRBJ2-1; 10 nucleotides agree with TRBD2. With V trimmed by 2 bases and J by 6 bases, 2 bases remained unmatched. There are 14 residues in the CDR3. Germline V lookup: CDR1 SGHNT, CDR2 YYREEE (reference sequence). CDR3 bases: TGTGCCAGCAGCTTCACTAGCGGGGTCAATGAGCAGTTCTTC. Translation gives CASSFTSGVNEQFF.

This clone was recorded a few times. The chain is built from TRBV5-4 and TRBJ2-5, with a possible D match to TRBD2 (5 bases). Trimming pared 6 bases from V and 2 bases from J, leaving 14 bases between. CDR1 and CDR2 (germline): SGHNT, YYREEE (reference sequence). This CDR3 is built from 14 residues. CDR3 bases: TGTGCCAGCACCCCCCTTGGGGAGCAAGAGACCCAGTACTTC. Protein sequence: CASTPLGEQETQYF.

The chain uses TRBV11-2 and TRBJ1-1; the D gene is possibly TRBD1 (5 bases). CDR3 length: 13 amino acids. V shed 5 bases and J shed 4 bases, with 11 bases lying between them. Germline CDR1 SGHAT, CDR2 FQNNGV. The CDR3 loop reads CASSGTGGTEAFF. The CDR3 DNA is TGTGCCAGCAGCGGGACGGGTGGCACTGAAGCTTTCTTT.

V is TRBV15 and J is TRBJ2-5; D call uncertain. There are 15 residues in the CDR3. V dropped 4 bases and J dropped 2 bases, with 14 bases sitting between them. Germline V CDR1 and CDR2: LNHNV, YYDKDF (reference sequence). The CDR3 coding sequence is TGTGCCACCAGCAACTGGGCCCGGTCGCAAGAGACCCAGTACTTC. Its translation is CATSNWARSQETQYF. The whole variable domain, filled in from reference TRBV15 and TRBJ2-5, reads DAMVIQNPRYQVTQFGKPVTLSCSQTLNHNVMYWYQQKSSQAPKLLFHYYDKDFNNEADTPDNFQSRRPNTSFCFLDIRSPGLGDTAMYLCATSNWARSQETQYFGPGTRLLVL.

The CDR3 is CASSQSVRLNEKLFF. The CDR3 coding sequence is TGCGCCAGCAGTCAATCCGTACGTCTTAATGAAAAACTGTTTTTT. The J gene is TRBJ1-4, the V gene TRBV23-1; D unresolved. Being an ORF, TRBV23-1 has a function that is uncertain. The CDR3 sequence is 15 residues long. The V end was cut by 0 bases, the J end by 4 bases, with 9 bases between.

CDR3 coding DNA: TGTGCCAGCAGCCAAGAGGGGGGCTACACCTTC. Its translation is CASSQEGGYTF. This chain joins TRBV4-2 and TRBJ1-2; D call uncertain. Germline CDR1 reads LGHNA; CDR2 reads YNFKEQ. The CDR3 consists of 11 residues. Trimming cost V 0 bases and J 8 bases, with 4 bases left between them.

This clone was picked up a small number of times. The DNA of the CDR3 is TGTGCCAGCATAATAAGACTAGCGCCCATACATCGGGATACGCAGTATTTT. Translation gives CASIIRLAPIHRDTQYF. The chain is built from TRBV27 and TRBJ2-3, with 8 bases lining up with TRBD2. Germline V CDR1 and CDR2: MNHEY, SMNVEV (reference sequence). The CDR3 length is 17 residues. Losses at the gene ends were 7 bases for V and 6 bases for J; bases not matched to a gene: 18.

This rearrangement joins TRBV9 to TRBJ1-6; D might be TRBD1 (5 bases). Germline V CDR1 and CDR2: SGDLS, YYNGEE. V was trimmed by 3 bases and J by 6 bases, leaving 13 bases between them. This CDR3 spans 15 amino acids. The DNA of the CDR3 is TGTGCCAGCAGCGGTGGGGCAGCAGTTAATTCACCCCTCCACTTT. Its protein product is CASSGGAAVNSPLHF. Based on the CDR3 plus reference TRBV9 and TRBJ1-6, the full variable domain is DSGVTQTPKHLITATGQRVTLRCSPRSGDLSVYWYQQSLDQGLQFLIQYYNGEERAKGNILERFSAQQFPDLHSELNLSSLELGDSALYFCASSGGAAVNSPLHFGNGTRLTVT.

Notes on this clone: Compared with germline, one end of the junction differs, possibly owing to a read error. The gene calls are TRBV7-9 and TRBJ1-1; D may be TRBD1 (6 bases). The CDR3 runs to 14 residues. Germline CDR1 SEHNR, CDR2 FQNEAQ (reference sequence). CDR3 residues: CASSSSGGITEAVF. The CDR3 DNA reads TGTGCCAGCAGCTCCTCCGGGGGCATCACAGAGGCGGTCTTT.

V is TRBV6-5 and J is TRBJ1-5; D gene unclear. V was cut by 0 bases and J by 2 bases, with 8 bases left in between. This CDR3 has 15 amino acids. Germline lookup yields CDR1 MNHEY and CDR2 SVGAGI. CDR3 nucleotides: TGTGCCAGCAGTTACTCTACCACGGGCAATCAGCCCCAGCATTTT. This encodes CASSYSTTGNQPQHF.

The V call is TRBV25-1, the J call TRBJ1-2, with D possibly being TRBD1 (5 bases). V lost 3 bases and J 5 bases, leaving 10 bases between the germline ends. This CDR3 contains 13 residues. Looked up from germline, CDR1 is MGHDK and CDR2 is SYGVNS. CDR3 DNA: TGTGCCAGCAGTGAGGGGCACCCATATGGCTACACCTTC. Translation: CASSEGHPYGYTF.

CDR3 in DNA: TGTGCCAGCAGTGAAGGGCTTCCGGAACAAGCCTACGAGCAGTACTTC. Encoded protein: CASSEGLPEQAYEQYF. The V and J genes are TRBV2 and TRBJ2-7; D gene unclear. Germline V gene sequence: CDR1 SNHLY, CDR2 FYNNEI. Trimming shortened V by 1 base and J by 2 bases, and 15 bases separated the two germline ends. This CDR3 contains 16 residues.

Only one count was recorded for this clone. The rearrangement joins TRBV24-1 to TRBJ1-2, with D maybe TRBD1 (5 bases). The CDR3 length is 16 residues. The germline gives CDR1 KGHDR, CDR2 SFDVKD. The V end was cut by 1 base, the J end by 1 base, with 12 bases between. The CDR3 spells CATSDFGQGLNYGYTF. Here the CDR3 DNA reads TGTGCCACCAGTGATTTTGGTCAGGGCCTTAACTATGGCTACACCTTC.

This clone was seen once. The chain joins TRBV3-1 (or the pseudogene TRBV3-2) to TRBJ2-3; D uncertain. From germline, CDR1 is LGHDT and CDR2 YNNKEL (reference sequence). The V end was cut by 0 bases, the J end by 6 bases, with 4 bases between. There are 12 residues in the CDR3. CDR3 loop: CASSQDPDTQYF. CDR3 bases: TGTGCCAGCAGCCAAGATCCGGATACGCAGTATTTT.

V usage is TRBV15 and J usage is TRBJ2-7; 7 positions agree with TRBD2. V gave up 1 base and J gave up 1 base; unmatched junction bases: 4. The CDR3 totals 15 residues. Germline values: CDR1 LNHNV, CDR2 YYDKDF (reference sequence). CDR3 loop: CATSRGLGGSYEQYF. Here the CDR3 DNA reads TGTGCCACCAGCAGAGGGTTGGGGGGGTCCTACGAGCAGTACTTC.

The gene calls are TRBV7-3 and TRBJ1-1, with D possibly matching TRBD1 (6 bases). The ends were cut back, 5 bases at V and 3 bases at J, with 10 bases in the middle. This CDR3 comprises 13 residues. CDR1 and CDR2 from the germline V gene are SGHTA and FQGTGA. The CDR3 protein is CASSQGPDTEAFF. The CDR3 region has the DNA TGTGCCAGCAGCCAGGGGCCGGACACTGAAGCTTTCTTT.

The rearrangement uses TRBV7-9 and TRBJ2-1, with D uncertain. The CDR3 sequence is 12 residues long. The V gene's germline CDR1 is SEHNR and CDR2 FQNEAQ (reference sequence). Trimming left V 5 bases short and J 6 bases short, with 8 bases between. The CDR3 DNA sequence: TGTGCCAGCAGCCCCGATTTCAATGAGCAGTTCTTC. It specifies CASSPDFNEQFF. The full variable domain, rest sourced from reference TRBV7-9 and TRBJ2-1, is DTGVSQNPRHKITKRGQNVTFRCDPISEHNRLYWYRQTLGQGPEFLTYFQNEAQLEKSRLLSDRFSAERPKGSFSTLEIQRTEQGDSAMYLCASSPDFNEQFFGPGTRLTVL.